Each of the 19 T cell receptor beta chains below was sequenced from the same sample in a study of human T cells and chemical hapten exposure. In TCRdb, the RACE reads were re-called with MiXCR into one record per CDR3 protein. The data hold roughly 38,000 distinct CDR3 sequences, with more than 8% observed a single time. Time point: patch test 3, about 24 weeks after DPC sensitization. Treatment denoted: therapeutic diphenylcyclopropenone sensitization with weekly scalp DPC. Total RNA came from unfractionated whole blood. This specimen was whole blood, taken in connection with sensitization to the hapten diphenylcyclopropenone (DPC). The origin of the receptors is a man over 45 with alopecia areata. Some clones in this sample may be carry-over from other donors' samples.

In this sample, this clonotype turned up a few times. V usage is TRBV25-1 and J usage is TRBJ2-1; D is undetermined. V gave up 1 base and J gave up 4 bases, with 5 bases separating them. This CDR3 comprises 13 residues. Germline CDR1 reads MGHDK; CDR2 reads SYGVNS. The chain's CDR3 is CASSEWAYNEQFF. The CDR3 DNA follows: TGTGCCAGCAGTGAATGGGCGTACAATGAGCAGTTCTTC.

The V call is TRBV4-3, the J call TRBJ2-1; D call uncertain. Germline lookup yields CDR1 LGHNA and CDR2 YSLEER. V was cut by 1 base and J by 10 bases, with 5 bases left in between. The CDR3 consists of 11 residues. The CDR3 is CASSQGDEQFF. DNA of the CDR3: TGCGCCAGCAGCCAAGGTGACGAGCAGTTCTTC.

This clonotype was recorded many times. The CDR3 protein is CAISDSIGTETQYF. The CDR3 DNA follows: TGTGCCATCAGTGATTCAATCGGGACAGAGACCCAGTACTTC. This chain connects TRBV10-3 to TRBJ2-5; TRBD1 or TRBD2 may be the D gene (5 bases each). The CDR3 is 14 residues long. Deletions cut 3 bases from V and 4 bases from J, with 12 bases between. Germline-derived CDR1 and CDR2 are ENHRY and SYGVKD.

This clonotype was seen a handful of times. V usage is TRBV20-1 and J usage is TRBJ1-5, with TRBD1 matching over 12 bases. The CDR3 spans 14 residues. Looked up from germline, CDR1 is DFQATT and CDR2 is SNEGSKA (reference sequence). Unmatched junction bases numbered 4, after V lost 3 bases and J lost 7 bases. The CDR3 DNA follows: TGCAGTGCTAGTTCGGGGACAGGGGGCCAGCCCCAGCATTTT. It encodes CSASSGTGGQPQHF.

Only a few counts were recorded for this clonotype. The chain couples TRBV19 to TRBJ2-3, with D perhaps TRBD1 or TRBD2 (5 bases each). The germline V and J ends were trimmed by 5 bases and 2 bases, with 11 bases remaining between them. Looked up from germline, CDR1 is LNHDA and CDR2 is SQIVND (reference sequence). The CDR3 sequence is 14 residues long. This chain's CDR3 is CASSARGYTDTQYF. For the CDR3, the DNA is TGTGCCAGTAGTGCCCGGGGCTACACAGATACGCAGTATTTT.

This clonotype was seen ten or more times. The chain employs TRBV6-1 and TRBJ2-1; D may be TRBD2 (5 bases). The V gene lost 2 bases and the J gene lost 15 bases, with 17 bases spanning the gap. Germline loops: CDR1 MNHNS, CDR2 SASEGT. CDR3 length equals 13 residues. The CDR3 DNA follows: TGTGCCAGCAGTGAAAGCGGAGTCCGTATACGGTTCTTC. Translating it yields CASSESGVRIRFF.

This clonotype was seen many times. The chain combines TRBV20-1 with TRBJ2-5; no clear D. Germline V gene data show CDR1 as DFQATT and CDR2 as SNEGSKA (reference sequence). V was shortened by 0 bases and J by 5 bases, with 10 bases between the two germline ends. The CDR3 totals 13 residues. CDR3: CSARDRLKETQYF. The CDR3 region has the DNA TGCAGTGCTAGAGATCGTCTGAAGGAGACCCAGTACTTC.

This clonotype was counted at least ten times. V usage is TRBV20-1 and J usage is TRBJ2-3; 9 bases map to TRBD2. Per the germline V gene, CDR1 is DFQATT and CDR2 is SNEGSKA (reference sequence). This CDR3 comprises 13 residues. CDR3 nucleotide sequence: TGCAGAGTATCGACTAGCGGAGTAGATACGCAGTATTTT. This encodes CRVSTSGVDTQYF.

This clonotype was observed a few times. V and J are TRBV6-2 or TRBV6-3 and TRBJ1-2, with 8 bases lining up with TRBD1. CDR3 length equals 17 residues. Germline V gene sequence: CDR1 MNHEY, CDR2 SVGEGT. V was clipped by 4 bases and J by 2 bases; unmatched bases: 12. The CDR3 loop is CASSSHSGTGLNYGYTF. For the CDR3, the DNA is TGTGCCAGCAGTTCGCACTCCGGGACAGGACTCAACTATGGCTACACCTTC.

This clonotype was observed many times. V gene TRBV5-1 combines with J gene TRBJ2-2; a weak D match, TRBD1 (6 bases). The germline V gene has CDR1 SGHRS and CDR2 YFSETQ. V gave up 0 bases and J gave up 10 bases, with 13 bases separating them. This CDR3 is built from 14 residues. The DNA of the CDR3 is TGCGCCAGCAGCTTGGCCCGCACAGGGATGGAGCTGTTTTTT. This codes for CASSLARTGMELFF.

This clonotype appeared a single time. The CDR3 DNA reads as TGTGCCAGCAGACCCGGACTAGCGGGAGCAGATACGCAGTATTTT. The encoded protein is CASRPGLAGADTQYF. The chain carries TRBV27 and TRBJ2-3, with 13 positions matching TRBD2. This CDR3 is built from 15 residues. Germline-derived CDR1 and CDR2 are MNHEY and SMNVEV (reference sequence). With V trimmed by 6 bases and J by 4 bases, 4 bases remained unmatched.

This clonotype showed up many times. The chain is built from TRBV10-3 and TRBJ2-7; TRBD1 or TRBD2 may be the D gene (6 bases each). This CDR3 contains 14 residues. CDR1 is ENHRY, CDR2 SYGVKD, per germline. V gave up 6 bases and J gave up 0 bases, with 12 bases separating them. The CDR3 DNA reads as TGTGCCATCAGACAGGGACTCAGCTCCTACGAGCAGTACTTC. Translating it yields CAIRQGLSSYEQYF.

J is TRBJ2-7 and V is TRBV7-9, with D perhaps TRBD2 (5 bases). V dropped 2 bases and J dropped 6 bases, with 14 bases sitting between them. The CDR3 is 14 residues long. Looked up from germline, CDR1 is SEHNR and CDR2 is FQNEAQ (reference sequence). The CDR3 DNA follows: TGTGCCAGCAGCTTAAATCTCGGGGAGTCCGAGCAGTACTTC. It specifies CASSLNLGESEQYF.

This chain joins TRBV6-4 and TRBJ1-2; TRBD1 aligns across 9 bases. Germline V CDR1 and CDR2: MRHNA, SNTAGT. Trimming cost V 6 bases and J 3 bases; bases outside gene matches: 8. There are 15 residues in the CDR3. CDR3 DNA sequence: TGTGCCAGCAGCCGGGACAGGGTGCACGACTATGGCTACACCTTC. It translates to CASSRDRVHDYGYTF.

The chain joins TRBV4-3 to TRBJ2-7; 13 bases map to TRBD2. In germline, CDR1 is LGHNA, CDR2 YSLEER. V was clipped by 1 base and J by 0 bases; unmatched bases: 3. The CDR3 is 17 residues long. In nucleotides, the CDR3 is TGCGCCAGCAGCCAAGGACTAGCGGGAGGAATCTCCTACGAGCAGTACTTC. The encoded protein is CASSQGLAGGISYEQYF.

Details on this clonotype: Being one base from a much bigger clone, this may be a read error. Likely a read error: the CDR3 ends without its conserved phenylalanine or tryptophan. The genes are TRBV20-1 and TRBJ2-3, with D maybe TRBD2 (6 bases). The germline CDR1 and CDR2 sequences are DFQATT and SNEGSKA (reference sequence). The CDR3 totals 15 residues. With 3 bases removed from V and 9 bases from J, the gap between germline ends came to 22 bases. The CDR3 DNA reads TGCAGTGCTAGGGGTTCTAGCGACCCCTTCGGGACGCAGTATTTA. Its protein is CSARGSSDPFGTQYL.

At least ten counts were recorded for this clonotype. V gene TRBV3-1 combines with J gene TRBJ2-1; 11 bases match TRBD2. CDR3 length equals 16 residues. J gave up 6 bases and V 7 bases, and 11 bases lay outside the gene matches. The V gene's germline CDR1 is LGHDT and CDR2 YNNKEL (reference sequence). The DNA for the CDR3 is TGTGCCAGCACCCCACGGGGGACTAGCGGAATCAATGAGCAGTTCTTC. The encoded protein is CASTPRGTSGINEQFF.

This clonotype came up many times. The chain has TRBV7-6 and TRBJ2-1; 9 nucleotides agree with TRBD2. Germline V gene lookup returns CDR1 SGHVS and CDR2 FNYEAQ. V lost 2 bases to trimming and J lost 8 bases; unmatched junction nucleotides: 7. The CDR3 has 15 amino acids. The CDR3 region is CASSLSSGRGDEQFF. CDR3 DNA: TGTGCCAGCAGCTTAAGTAGCGGGAGAGGGGATGAGCAGTTCTTC.

This clonotype was seen ten or more times. The chain is built from TRBV10-3 and TRBJ2-3; 7 nucleotides align to TRBD2. There are 12 residues in the CDR3. After removal of 8 bases from V and 5 bases from J, the junction contained 4 bases not matched to a gene. Germline CDR1 ENHRY, CDR2 SYGVKD. The CDR3 nucleotides are TGTGCCATCTGGGGAGGGGAAGATACGCAGTATTTT. Translating it yields CAIWGGEDTQYF.